The next 6 T cell receptor beta chains were all read from a single sample in a study of regulatory T cells in long-lasting Graves disease. For TCR beta, libraries came from iRepertoire HTBI primers and Arm-PCR of CDR3 regions. From the multiplex PCR reads, TCRdb called clonotypes with MiXCR, one entry per CDR3 protein. The data hold about 560,000 distinct CDR3 sequences, with about 16% observed a single time. The time point was: newly diagnosed GD, antithyroid drugs for less than 3 months. With RNA extracted from PBMCs as input, the TCR library was made. These sequences were also reported in another study, on T cells in Graves' hyperthyroidism and ophthalmopathy.

Sequenced material: peripheral blood mononuclear cells (PBMCs), taken at new diagnosis, from a patient treated with antithyroid drugs. All receptors come from a man aged 18 to 30 with Graves disease.

Many counts were recorded for this clonotype. The chain links TRBV6-2 or TRBV6-3 to TRBJ1-2; 7 positions match TRBD1. Germline V CDR1 and CDR2: MNHEY, SVGEGT. The CDR3 is made up of 12 amino acids. V lost 4 bases, J lost 7 bases, and 3 bases stayed unmatched. CDR3 bases: TGTGCCAGCAGTTTTAGACAGGGTGGCTACACCTTC. Translated: CASSFRQGGYTF.

This clonotype was seen repeatedly, ten times or more. This chain joins TRBV5-1 and TRBJ2-2; 8 bases line up with TRBD2. The V and J ends lost 5 bases and 6 bases, in that order; junction bases with no gene match: 9. The CDR3 has 15 residues. Germline V CDR1 and CDR2: SGHRS, YFSETQ. The CDR3 nucleotides read TGCGCCAGCAGTCCCGGGACTAGTCTGGCCGGGGAGCTGTTTTTT. Translated, it gives CASSPGTSLAGELFF.

The chain joins TRBV5-6 to TRBJ1-1; TRBD1 matches 8 bases. Germline values: CDR1 SGHDT, CDR2 YYEEEE. CDR3 length equals 14 residues. V trimming: 2 bases; J trimming: 6 bases; junction bases outside the gene matches: 6. For the CDR3, the DNA is TGTGCCAGCAGCTTCGGACAGGGTTTGGCTGAAGCTTTCTTT. Amino acid sequence: CASSFGQGLAEAFF.

The V call is TRBV25-1, the J call TRBJ2-1, with D possibly being TRBD2 (5 bases). The V end lost 7 bases, the J end lost 8 bases, and 18 bases lay between the germline ends. The CDR3 has 14 amino acids. CDR1 MGHDK and CDR2 SYGVNS come from the germline V gene. The chain's CDR3 is CASTPGMWGDEQFF. CDR3 nucleotide sequence: TGTGCCAGCACCCCGGGGATGTGGGGAGATGAGCAGTTCTTC.

V and J are TRBV5-6 and TRBJ2-7; 9 bases agree with TRBD2. V was pared by 4 bases and J by 3 bases, with 8 bases of the junction left unmatched. The CDR3 is 15 amino acids. The germline V gene encodes CDR1 SGHDT and CDR2 YYEEEE. DNA of the CDR3: TGTGCCAGCAGCGGGGGACTAGCAGCCCTCTACGAGCAGTACTTC. Residues: CASSGGLAALYEQYF. Variable domain in full (rest from reference TRBV5-6 and TRBJ2-7): DAGVTQSPTHLIKTRGQQVTLRCSPKSGHDTVSWYQQALGQGPQFIFQYYEEEERQRGNFPDRFSGHQFPNYSSELNVNALLLGDSALYLCASSGGLAALYEQYFGPGTRLTVT.

This sequence joins TRBV5-1 and TRBJ2-2, with D unresolved. V was trimmed by 0 bases and J by 7 bases, leaving 7 bases between them. Germline values: CDR1 SGHRS, CDR2 YFSETQ. This CDR3 has 13 amino acids. The CDR3 DNA follows: TGCGCCAGCAGCTTGGTTAGCCTCGGGGAGCTGTTTTTT. It encodes CASSLVSLGELFF.